This paragraph covers one T cell receptor (beta chain) sequence. Its target is not known. The source of the sample is a study of T cell repertoires in cytomegalovirus infection. In the study overall: Both CMV infection and a matching HLA type were indicated by public TCR beta signatures. Study-level points and caveats: Predominance within the ex vivo response was attributable to HLA-C-restricted CMV-specific TCR beta clonotypes. Identification of carriers of CMV plus the relevant HLA was performed using cumulative public TCR beta family frequency.

The CDR3 has 12 amino acids. The V gene's germline CDR1 is MNHEY and CDR2 SVGEGT. After removal of 7 bases from V and 5 bases from J, the junction contained 4 bases not matched to a gene. TCRdb passed the reads through MiXCR, listing each CDR3 protein once. In the table there are roughly 300,000 distinct CDR3 sequences, about 25% of which are singletons. V and J are TRBV6-2 or TRBV6-3 and TRBJ1-1; 7 bases match TRBD1. Sequences were obtained from PBMCs. This receptor was identified in a human donor in good health (CMV status not recorded). Some clones in this sample may be carry-over from other donors' samples. The CDR3 DNA reads TGTGCCAGCAAATCGACAGGGACTGAAGCTTTCTTT. The encoded protein is CASKSTGTEAFF.